The entry below describes one TCR beta chain. A far larger clone is just one base off, so this is likely a read error. CDR3 size: 14 residues. Trimming removed 2 bases from V and 12 bases from J; junction bases left unmatched: 7. Germline CDR1 and CDR2: SGHTA and FQGTGA. The data derive from a study of read filtering for tumor transcriptome and immune sequencing. Study information: Per sample, TCR-region reads ranged about 4.05 to 10.27 million by IR-seq, roughly 85 to 1273 by RNA-seq.

Molecular barcoded adaptors covering alpha/delta and beta/gamma chains were used on 400 to 450 ng RNA. Via MiXCR, TCRdb re-called the reads, giving one row per CDR3 protein. The sample lists about 90,000 distinct CDR3 sequences, approximately 13% occurring once. The chain recombines TRBV7-3 with TRBJ2-1; TRBD2 matches 10 bases. The clonotype was recovered from a donor at least 40 years old with multiple myeloma. Sequenced material: a population of CD138-negative cells sorted from bone marrow. This CDR3 is CASSLVWTSGGQFF. DNA of the CDR3: TGTGCCAGCAGCTTAGTGTGGACTAGCGGTGGGCAGTTCTTC.